The sample holds many counts of the clone carrying this TCR beta chain. The sample belongs to a study of Graves' ophthalmopathy and Graves' hyperthyroidism. CDR3 length: 12 amino acids. The trim removed 10 bases at V and 4 bases at J, leaving 6 bases unmatched. Germline V CDR1 and CDR2: MNHNS, SASEGT. Amplifying from RNA transcripts, the study obtained TCR beta CDR3 regions. Investigators did first-round RT-PCR with HTBI primers, then second-round multiplex PCR. In TCRdb, the multiplex PCR reads were re-called with MiXCR into one record per CDR3 protein. The table shows roughly 610,000 distinct CDR3 sequences, with about a fifth occurring only once.

J is TRBJ2-7 and V is TRBV6-1; the match to TRBD1 covers 8 bases. Sequencing input: peripheral blood. The sequence was obtained from a young woman with stable Graves' hyperthyroidism. Some clones in this sample may be carry-over from other donors' samples. CDR3 residues: CANRDRPYEQYF. The CDR3, as DNA: TGTGCCAACCGGGACAGGCCTTACGAGCAGTACTTC.